Sequencing of this TCR beta chain was carried out in a study of naive and memory T cell subsets. Study-wide results and limits: Possibly reflecting memory cells re-expressing CD45RA, a few larger clonotypes occurred in naive repertoires, especially CD8. Activation and differentiation may alter RNA-based TCR counts.

The beta constant-region primer was an equimolar mix of two oligonucleotides covering TRBC1 and TRBC2. Four rounds of PCR amplified the ligated cDNA using nested alpha and beta constant-region primers plus SP2. TCRdb re-analysed the UMI-ligation and nested PCR reads in MiXCR, keeping a single row per CDR3 protein. Of 130,000 to 150,000 distinct CDR3 sequences detected, 22% appear once; the ten largest clones hold 0.11%. On this clonotype itself: What it recognizes is unknown.

This CDR3 has 14 amino acids. The V gene's germline CDR1 is MDHEN and CDR2 SYDVKM. Trimming took 7 bases from V and 3 from J; bases not matched to a gene: 7. Sequencing was carried out using naive CD4+ T cells from blood. The sequence was obtained from a human donor in good health. The chain carries TRBV28 and TRBJ2-7; 9 bases are a match to TRBD1. The CDR3 reads CASTSPGQGYEQYF. The CDR3 region has the DNA TGTGCCAGCACCTCCCCGGGACAGGGCTACGAGCAGTACTTC.